This T cell receptor beta chain was identified during a study of blood T cell repertoires in COVID-19. Study information: Nucleic acid was either cDNA or gDNA, and it came from T cells, B-cell-depleted T cells, or PBMCs.

This CDR3 has 13 amino acids. Germline-derived CDR1 and CDR2 are LNHDA and SQIVND (reference sequence). The ends were cut back, 4 bases at V and 6 bases at J, with 11 bases in the middle. This clone was recorded a few times. Authors' data handling: Reference gene primer amplification in the assay estimated nucleated cell counts. Only in-frame clones appear in the TCRdb table, and some are missing; sequencing was by immunoSEQ multiplex PCR. For V, J and clone size, that table is used; D and trimming come from the DNA. In the table there are approximately 170,000 clones, around 85% of which are singletons.

The source of this sequence is a man older than 75 with COVID-19, enrolled during active disease. Source material: peripheral blood. The rearrangement links TRBV19 to TRBJ2-3; no definite D call. The CDR3 DNA follows: TGTGCCAGTAGTAATCCGGGTTTCGATACGCAGTATTTT. Amino acids: CASSNPGFDTQYF.